A single sample gave rise to the 11 T cell receptor beta chains below, sequenced in a study of cytomegalovirus exposure and HLA in healthy donors. Amplification used 60 Vbeta primers and 13 Jbeta primers. Method: immunoSEQ multiplex PCR; TCRdb's copy keeps in-frame clones and lacks some. The ten most abundant clones cover about 1% of a sample with just over 200,000 clones. The sequenced material came from PBMCs. Receptor source: a girl under 10 years old in good health and CMV-seropositive.

The V and J genes are TRBV6-4 and TRBJ1-2; 7 positions match TRBD1. The CDR3 runs 15 residues. Per germline, CDR1 MRHNA and CDR2 SNTAGT. Trimming at V came to 6 bases and at J to 0 bases, leaving 7 bases not matched to a gene. The CDR3 sequence is CASSRDRAANYGYTF. CDR3 DNA sequence: TGTGCCAGCAGCCGCGACAGGGCAGCTAACTATGGCTACACCTTC.

The chain employs TRBV29-1 and TRBJ2-5, with D maybe TRBD1 (6 bases). The V gene lost 5 bases and the J gene lost 4 bases, with 11 bases spanning the gap. The V gene's germline CDR1 is SQVTM and CDR2 ANQGSEA. The CDR3 has 12 residues. CDR3 region: CSVRRGRETQYF. DNA of the CDR3: TGCAGCGTTCGCAGGGGACGAGAGACCCAGTACTTC.

V usage is TRBV6-5 and J usage is TRBJ1-2; tentative D call: TRBD1 (6 bases). CDR1 is MNHEY, CDR2 SVGAGI, per germline. This CDR3 is built from 15 residues. The V end lost 0 bases, the J end lost 2 bases, and 10 bases lay between the germline ends. CDR3 sequence: CASSYSWTENYGYTF. In DNA form, the CDR3 reads TGTGCCAGCAGTTACTCCTGGACAGAAAACTATGGCTACACCTTC.

CDR3 nucleotides: TGTGCCAGCAGTTACGACGGGCAGGGGACCTACGAGCAGTACTTC. It yields the protein CASSYDGQGTYEQYF. The chain is built from TRBV6-5 and TRBJ2-7, with D tentatively TRBD1 (6 bases). With 2 bases removed from V and 2 bases from J, the gap between germline ends came to 13 bases. The CDR3 extends over 15 amino acids. The V gene's germline CDR1 is MNHEY and CDR2 SVGAGI.

The V call is TRBV9, the J call TRBJ2-7; maybe TRBD1 (7 bases). V lost 4 bases and J 1 base, leaving 12 bases between the germline ends. Looked up from germline, CDR1 is SGDLS and CDR2 is YYNGEE. The CDR3 covers 14 residues. Here the CDR3 DNA reads TGTGCCAGCAGCAGACAGGGACTTTCCTACGAGCAGTACTTC. Protein sequence: CASSRQGLSYEQYF. Looking up the rest from reference TRBV9 and TRBJ2-7 gives the full variable domain: DSGVTQTPKHLITATGQRVTLRCSPRSGDLSVYWYQQSLDQGLQFLIQYYNGEERAKGNILERFSAQQFPDLHSELNLSSLELGDSALYFCASSRQGLSYEQYFGPGTRLTVT.

The rearrangement links TRBV6-6 to TRBJ2-7, with D tentatively TRBD2 (6 bases). V was shortened by 5 bases and J by 6 bases, with 14 bases between the two germline ends. Germline values: CDR1 MNHNY, CDR2 SVGAGI (reference sequence). The CDR3 is 13 amino acids. CDR3 residues: CASSRREWGEQYF. Written as DNA, the CDR3 is TGTGCCAGCAGTAGGAGGGAGTGGGGCGAGCAGTACTTC.

Notes on this clone: Its ends do not fully match the called genes, so a read error is possible. The chain is built from TRBV5-1 and TRBJ1-1; D is undetermined. Germline V gives CDR1 SGHRS, CDR2 YFSETQ. The CDR3 consists of 12 residues. This chain's CDR3 is CASSTDGDPPLF. The CDR3 nucleotides read TGCGCCAGCAGCACCGACGGAGACCCACCTCTCTTT.

This rearrangement joins TRBV11-2 to TRBJ2-3, with 9 bases that match TRBD2. The V gene end was trimmed by 1 base and the J gene end by 5 bases; junction bases not matched to a gene: 7. The CDR3 spans 16 residues. The germline gives CDR1 SGHAT, CDR2 FQNNGV. CDR3 coding DNA: TGTGCCAGCAGCTTAGGACTAGCGGTTACATTAGATACGCAGTATTTT. The encoded protein is CASSLGLAVTLDTQYF.

The J gene is TRBJ2-2, the V gene TRBV5-1, with 9 bases fitting TRBD1. The CDR3 totals 14 residues. Losses at the gene ends were 5 bases for V and 4 bases for J; bases not matched to a gene: 3. Germline values: CDR1 SGHRS, CDR2 YFSETQ. For the CDR3, the DNA is TGCGCCAGCAGATGGGACAGGGTCACCGGGGAGCTGTTTTTT. Translating gives CASRWDRVTGELFF.

This chain links TRBV5-1 with TRBJ2-5, with 8 nucleotides matching TRBD2. The CDR3 loop spans 16 amino acids. Germline CDR1 and CDR2: SGHRS and YFSETQ. Unmatched junction bases numbered 6, after V lost 1 base and J lost 1 base. The CDR3 coding sequence is TGCGCCAGCAGCTTGCTAGGGGCGGGAGGCCAAGAGACCCAGTACTTC. Amino acids: CASSLLGAGGQETQYF.

The genes are TRBV7-3 and TRBJ2-7, with 11 nucleotides matching TRBD1. Trimming at V came to 3 bases and at J to 3 bases, leaving 4 bases not matched to a gene. Germline CDR1 is SGHTA and CDR2 is FQGTGA. CDR3 length: 15 amino acids. The CDR3 DNA follows: TGTGCCAGCAGCTTGGGGGGACAGGGGGTCTACGAGCAGTACTTC. This encodes CASSLGGQGVYEQYF. Based on the CDR3 plus reference TRBV7-3 and TRBJ2-7, the full variable domain is GAGVSQTPSNKVTEKGKYVELRCDPISGHTALYWYRQSLGQGPEFLIYFQGTGAADDSGLPNDRFFAVRPEGSVSTLKIQRTERGDSAVYLCASSLGGQGVYEQYFGPGTRLTVT.